This passage covers 8 T cell receptor beta chains from one sample sequenced in a study of CD8 T cells in Susac syndrome (dated by TCRdb to between 2018 and 2020). The method was the immunoSEQ multiplex PCR assay. RNA was extracted using the RNeasy kit, and about 0.45 to 1 microgram was reverse transcribed with random hexamers. Starting from the raw public reads, TCRdb applied fastp trimming at Q25, assembled clones with MiXCR and retained in-frame beta chains. For every CDR3 protein sequence, its rows merge into one entry that carries the most common genes and DNA. This sample holds some 300,000 distinct CDR3 sequences; 85% were observed only once. Around 0.22% of the sample is in the top ten clones. Sequencing was carried out using CD8+ T cells from PBMCs. The source of these receptors is a human donor with multiple sclerosis.

This clonotype was recorded only once. This chain uses TRBV7-8 with TRBJ1-5, with 7 bases matching TRBD1. Germline assignment: CDR1 SGHVS and CDR2 FQNEAQ. Trimming removed 4 bases from V and 6 bases from J; junction bases left unmatched: 3. This CDR3 is 13 amino acids long. The CDR3 is CASSSDRAQPQHF. CDR3 DNA: TGTGCCAGCAGCTCCGACAGGGCTCAGCCCCAGCATTTT.

This chain links TRBV4-3 with TRBJ2-1; D is tentatively TRBD1 or TRBD2 (5 bases each). This CDR3 has 18 residues. The germline V gene encodes CDR1 LGHNA and CDR2 YSLEER. With 0 bases removed from V and 4 bases from J, the gap between germline ends came to 19 bases. The CDR3 loop is CASSQDPVGPHPYNEQFF. As DNA, the CDR3 is TGCGCCAGCAGCCAAGATCCCGTGGGACCTCACCCTTACAATGAGCAGTTCTTC.

The V and J genes are TRBV27 and TRBJ2-6; D gene uncertain. The ends were cut back, 4 bases at V and 0 bases at J, with 7 bases in the middle. The CDR3 is 15 amino acids. The germline V gene has CDR1 MNHEY and CDR2 SMNVEV (reference sequence). The CDR3 DNA follows: TGTGCCAGCAGTTCGGGCTCCTCTGGGGCCAACGTCCTGACTTTC. Translating gives CASSSGSSGANVLTF.

The V gene is TRBV5-5, the J gene TRBJ2-7, with unresolved D. Between the trimmed V and J ends, which lost 0 bases and 3 bases, there was a span of 10 bases. CDR1 and CDR2 from the germline V gene are SGHKS and YYEKEE (reference sequence). The CDR3 spans 14 residues. CDR3 in DNA: TGTGCCAGCAGCTTGGCCGTGGCAAGCTACGAGCAGTACTTC. This encodes CASSLAVASYEQYF.

This chain links TRBV7-9 with TRBJ2-7; unclear D gene. This CDR3 comprises 16 residues. Germline CDR1 and CDR2: SEHNR and FQNEAQ (reference sequence). V was pared by 0 bases and J by 4 bases, with 16 bases between. CDR3 region: CASSLALGVRSYEQYF. CDR3 in DNA: TGTGCCAGCAGCTTAGCGCTTGGGGTACGGTCGTACGAGCAGTACTTC.

The rearrangement joins TRBV11-2 to TRBJ2-3; 11 bases align to TRBD2. With V trimmed by 8 bases and J by 3 bases, 4 bases remained unmatched. CDR1 is SGHAT and CDR2 is FQNNGV in the germline V gene. This CDR3 has 14 amino acids. The CDR3 here is CASARLAGTDTQYF. The CDR3 coding sequence is TGTGCCAGCGCCCGACTAGCGGGAACAGATACGCAGTATTTT.

The rearrangement uses TRBV5-1 and TRBJ1-1; D remains unclear. Germline CDR1 SGHRS, CDR2 YFSETQ. V was pared by 0 bases and J by 6 bases, with 12 bases between. The CDR3 length is 14 residues. The CDR3 reads CASSLVSPRAEAFF. CDR3 coding DNA: TGCGCCAGCAGCTTGGTCTCACCCCGCGCTGAAGCTTTCTTT.

J is TRBJ1-1 and V is TRBV19; no clear D gene. The germline V gene encodes CDR1 LNHDA and CDR2 SQIVND (reference sequence). This CDR3 spans 14 amino acids. With 5 bases removed from V and 6 bases from J, the gap between germline ends came to 16 bases. CDR3 nucleotides: TGTGCCAGTAGTCTCTCCCTCGGAGTCCCTGAAGCTTTCTTT. It translates to CASSLSLGVPEAFF.